This is a list of T cell receptor beta chains from one sample in a study of cytomegalovirus exposure and HLA in healthy donors. The protocol was immunoSEQ multiplex PCR, while the TCRdb copy is restricted to in-frame clones and leaves out a portion. The data contain roughly 100,000 clones, about three quarters of them singletons. Sequenced material: PBMCs. The receptors shown here come from a woman between 50 and 59 years old in good health and CMV-seropositive. CDR3s leave out the opening cysteine and the closing phenylalanine or tryptophan.

j_gene	v_gene	CDR3aa
TRBJ2-7	TRBV7-2	ASSTYGEQY
TRBJ2-2	TRBV9	ASSRQGNGELF
TRBJ1-5	TRBV28	ASSSPQGATIDRNQPQH
TRBJ2-1	TRBV13	ASSFLVTSSYNEQF
TRBJ2-7	TRBV6-1	ASSRGEQY
TRBJ1-5	TRBV28	ASSLGTGFQPQH
TRBJ1-1	TRBV11-2	ASSPQGLEAF
TRBJ2-7	TRBV18	ASSPNPGGAEQY
TRBJ2-7	TRBV30	AWSLGTGRYEQY
TRBJ2-7	TRBV5-4	ASSSKRTATYEQY
TRBJ2-3	TRBV19	ASSSGFTDTQY
TRBJ1-1	TRBV6-5	ASSKQGGNTEAF
TRBJ2-1	TRBV6-1	ASSEASSGSVSYNEQF
TRBJ1-6	TRBV27	ASSLSRTGGSPLH
TRBJ2-1	TRBV28	ASTHRGLNEQF
TRBJ1-2	TRBV6-1	ASSEATGANYGYT
TRBJ2-1	TRBV11-2	ASTLGGEGEQF
TRBJ2-5	TRBV10-3	ATSPAGGEETQY
TRBJ2-3	TRBV19	ASSIQGTDTQY
TRBJ2-7	TRBV28	ASSLTILSGEQY
TRBJ2-7	TRBV7-8	ASSLGTPYEQY
TRBJ1-1	TRBV11-2	ASSFPQGVNTEAF
TRBJ1-6	TRBV27	ASSLSRGPNSPLH
TRBJ1-2	TRBV18	ASSPQGQLANYGYT
TRBJ2-1	TRBV2	ASSTGLAVNEQF
TRBJ2-2	TRBV6-1	AGEGENTGELF